This T cell receptor (beta chain) is drawn from a study of T-cell memory formation after mild COVID-19. Study-level points and caveats: Second-wave clones reaching peak frequency on day 37 lacked confirmed SARS-CoV-2 specificity. Clones contracting over day 15 to 85 were CD4/CD8 balanced, with later expanders leaning CD4+.

Note on this clonotype: What it recognizes is unknown.

The CDR3 covers 14 residues. Trimming took off 1 base at V and 1 base at J, with 6 bases between the two ends. Germline lookup yields CDR1 KGHDR and CDR2 SFDVKD. Barcoded TCR alpha and TCR beta cDNA libraries with UMIs came from 5'RACE using constant-segment primers. TCRdb independently ran MiXCR on the 5' RACE reads; one entry per CDR3 protein. The sample consists of 140,000 or so distinct CDR3 sequences, 11% to 15% of them appearing once. What was sequenced was PBMCs or a T cell subset sorted from them (not recorded which). The V and J genes are TRBV24-1 and TRBJ1-1; D perhaps matches TRBD1 (6 bases). This receptor was taken from an adult woman who had mild COVID-19 (a few samples of this study predate the infection). Cell type and time point are not known. As DNA, the CDR3 is TGTGCCACCAGTGATTTACAGGGGAACACTGAAGCTTTCTTT. Translated: CATSDLQGNTEAFF.